What follows are 11 T cell receptor beta chains derived from one specimen sequenced in a study of blood T cells in healthy people across ages. For the second PCR, which ran for about 6 to 12 cycles, a sample-barcoded 5' primer and a J-beta primer mix were used. TCRdb re-derived calls from the 5' RACE reads in MiXCR, one entry per CDR3 protein. Of some 900,000 distinct CDR3 sequences detected, 40% to 60% appear once; the ten largest clones hold roughly 13%. Source material: blood. Receptors originate from a man aged 30 to 45 in good health.

V is TRBV4-1 and J is TRBJ2-1, with 12 bases that match TRBD2. This CDR3 contains 17 residues. Per the germline V gene, CDR1 is MGHRA and CDR2 is YSYEKL. Trimming cost V 1 base and J 5 bases; bases outside gene matches: 6. CDR3 bases: TGCGCCAGCAGCCAAGGACTAGCGGGAGTGTACAACAATGAGCAGTTCTTC. This translates into CASSQGLAGVYNNEQFF.

This clonotype was seen more than once but under ten times. J is TRBJ2-1 and V is TRBV4-3; 7 nucleotides align to TRBD2. Trimming cost V 0 bases and J 9 bases; bases outside gene matches: 5. This CDR3 has 14 amino acids. Germline lookup yields CDR1 LGHNA and CDR2 YSLEER. CDR3 amino acids: CASSQEPSGREQFF. The CDR3 bases are TGCGCCAGCAGCCAAGAGCCTAGCGGCCGTGAGCAGTTCTTC.

This clonotype was seen more than once but under ten times. The chain links TRBV9 to TRBJ1-6; no clear D. CDR1 and CDR2 (germline): SGDLS, YYNGEE. The CDR3 is 15 residues long. The V gene lost 1 base and the J gene lost 3 bases, with 8 bases spanning the gap. The CDR3 nucleotides read TGTGCCAGCAGCGTAAATCAAGGCTATAATTCACCCCTCCACTTT. Residues: CASSVNQGYNSPLHF.

The chain has TRBV28 and TRBJ2-7, with no clear D. CDR1 and CDR2 from the germline V gene are MDHEN and SYDVKM. CDR3 length: 12 amino acids. V lost 5 bases and J 7 bases, leaving 12 bases between the germline ends. The CDR3 nucleotides are TGTGCCAGCAGTGAACAGAGGTTTGAGCAGTACTTC. Its translation: CASSEQRFEQYF.

For this clonotype: The junction departs from germline at one end; a sequencing error may be responsible. This rearrangement joins TRBV6-5 to TRBJ2-5; the D gene is possibly TRBD1 (6 bases). This CDR3 region has 15 residues. Per germline, CDR1 MNHEY and CDR2 SVGAGI. CDR3 nucleotide sequence: TGTGCCGGCAGTTACTTGGCAGGGGTGGGGGAGACCCAGTACTTC. As protein: CAGSYLAGVGETQYF.

This clonotype turned up a few times. This rearrangement joins TRBV6-2 or TRBV6-3 to TRBJ2-1; 14 bases align to TRBD2. Germline CDR1 reads MNHEY; CDR2 reads SVGEGT. V shed 6 bases and J 10 bases; nucleotides not matched to a gene: 11. The CDR3 covers 16 residues. The CDR3 coding sequence is TGTGCCAGCAGCTTGGGACTAGCGGGGGTTTGGGAGGAGCAGTTCTTC. Protein: CASSLGLAGVWEEQFF.

The chain recombines TRBV7-2 with TRBJ2-3; 8 nucleotides match TRBD1. After removal of 1 base from V and 6 bases from J, the junction contained 3 bases not matched to a gene. The CDR3 loop spans 14 amino acids. In germline, CDR1 is SGHTA, CDR2 FQGNSA. This CDR3 is CASSLGTGYDTQYF. The CDR3 bases are TGTGCCAGCAGCTTAGGGACAGGGTATGATACGCAGTATTTT.

The J gene is TRBJ1-4, the V gene TRBV28; 8 nucleotides agree with TRBD1. CDR3 length: 14 residues. CDR1 and CDR2 (germline): MDHEN, SYDVKM. V lost 3 bases to trimming and J lost 7 bases; unmatched junction nucleotides: 4. DNA for the CDR3: TGTGCCAGCAGTTTGTGGACAGGGAGTGAAAAACTGTTTTTT. It translates to CASSLWTGSEKLFF.

The rearrangement joins TRBV24-1 to TRBJ2-1, with D possibly being TRBD2 (5 bases). The length of the CDR3 is 14 residues. V was clipped by 2 bases and J by 4 bases, with 8 bases between them. Per the germline V gene, CDR1 is KGHDR and CDR2 is SFDVKD. In nucleotides, the CDR3 is TGTGCCACCAGTGATTCGACGGGATACAATGAGCAGTTCTTC. Amino acids: CATSDSTGYNEQFF.

The V call is TRBV4-1, the J call TRBJ2-5, with a possible D match to TRBD2 (6 bases). Per the germline V gene, CDR1 is MGHRA and CDR2 is YSYEKL. The CDR3 runs to 16 residues. V was shortened by 0 bases and J by 4 bases, with 15 bases between the two germline ends. CDR3 region: CASSQDRTLGGETQYF. The CDR3 DNA follows: TGCGCCAGCAGCCAAGATCGAACTCTCGGGGGAGAGACCCAGTACTTC.

This clonotype occurred a few times. The chain is built from TRBV27 and TRBJ1-6, with unresolved D. This CDR3 spans 16 amino acids. V was pared by 6 bases and J by 0 bases, with 12 bases between. The germline gives CDR1 MNHEY, CDR2 SMNVEV (reference sequence). The CDR3 here is CASSKRESSYNSPLHF. The CDR3 DNA is TGTGCCAGCAGCAAAAGGGAAAGCTCCTATAATTCACCCCTCCACTTT.